Sequencing of this TCR beta chain was carried out in a study of beta chain features in type 1 diabetes. Turning to the study itself: No patient-donor differences in age, gender, total cells or subset yield. Study observations and caveats: Shorter TCRB CDR3s, moderately but significantly so, marked every one of the four CD4+ subsets in Type 1 diabetes patients. Patients with type 1 diabetes showed fewer VDJ junction insertions and more deletions.

Germline CDR1 reads SGHNT; CDR2 reads YENEEA. Losses at the gene ends were 5 bases for V and 4 bases for J; bases not matched to a gene: 10. The CDR3 length is 15 residues. All of the isolated RNA was reverse transcribed, so expressed TCRB transcripts were sequenced. Regulatory, naive and central memory T cell samples averaged approximately 3.9 million reads. TCRdb's table, derived via immunoSEQ multiplex PCR, lists solely in-frame clones and lacks some. The repertoire holds around 690,000 clones, with over 10% as singletons. CD45RO/CCR7/CD25/CD127/CD95/CD27 separated CD4+ naive, central memory, regulatory and stem cell-like memory cells by sorting. This clone was observed a handful of times. Its target is unknown.

This sequence originates from a man aged 25 to 40 with type 1 diabetes. The chain carries TRBV11-3 and TRBJ2-5; 7 bases map to TRBD1. The sample comprised naive CD4+ T cells from blood. CDR3 nucleotides: TGTGCCAGCAGCCCAGAAGGAAACAGGGGAGAGACCCAGTACTTC. Translated: CASSPEGNRGETQYF.